This T cell receptor (beta chain) is drawn from a study of neurological immune-mediated disorders. About the research overall: A relapsing-remitting course was seen in about 90% of the roughly 35 multiple sclerosis patients and a secondary progressive course in 3.

Time point described: longitudinal time-point 1 (baseline). This CDR3 has 14 residues. Germline CDR1 DFQATT, CDR2 SNEGSKA (reference sequence). Germline trimming cut 3 bases from V and 16 bases from J; bases unmatched to any gene: 18. The study, taken as a whole, reports: HTLV-1-associated myelopathy had the most TCR clonal expansion, while multiple sclerosis had the least, a level that fell below healthy controls.

This clonotype was observed many times. Its antigen is undetermined. Synthesis of cDNA was performed by 5'RACE using 10-nucleotide random UMIs. From 15-18 subjects, over 180 million TCR-beta sequences were obtained in each sequencing run. A single record per CDR3 protein comes from TCRdb applying MiXCR to the 5' RACE reads. The top ten hold roughly 8.2% of the sample, which has 35,000 to 45,000 distinct CDR3 sequences, 3% to 3.5% seen once. This receptor was taken from a woman aged 60-70 years with multiple sclerosis. The sequencing input was PBMCs. This sequence joins TRBV20-1 and TRBJ2-1; 7 bases are shared with TRBD2. DNA of the CDR3: TGCAGTGCTAGTGATCCTGGCGGGGGTCCTAGGGGATTCTTC. It yields the protein CSASDPGGGPRGFF.